The present TCR beta chain was sequenced within a study of CD8 T cells in ankylosing spondylitis. Germline loops: CDR1 MNHNS, CDR2 SASEGT. Trimming removed 5 bases at V and 0 bases at J, with 15 bases between. This CDR3 is 16 amino acids long. One entry per CDR3 protein, called by TCRdb with MiXCR from the 5' RACE reads. Seen here are roughly 200,000 distinct CDR3 sequences, about 26% observed once, and the top ten hold about 6.2%. Study results and caveats: Disease-linked clones bore a CD8+ phenotype and were relatively rare in peripheral blood. A TCR beta motif of eight highly homologous variants appeared characteristic of ankylosing spondylitis blood. Matched ankylosing spondylitis synovial fluid reportedly showed significant enrichment of disease-linked clones. Prior literature has documented some motif variants in synovial fluid and blood from reactive arthritis.

This clonotype was seen a few times. The antigen remains undetermined. This sequence originates from a male donor with ankylosing spondylitis or in good health (not recorded which). Source material: blood, either unsorted or a sorted T cell fraction (not recorded which). The rearrangement joins TRBV6-1 to TRBJ2-3, with D unclear. The CDR3, as DNA: TGTGCCAGCAGTCCGAGAGCGTCACCTAGCACAGATACGCAGTATTTT. It specifies CASSPRASPSTDTQYF.